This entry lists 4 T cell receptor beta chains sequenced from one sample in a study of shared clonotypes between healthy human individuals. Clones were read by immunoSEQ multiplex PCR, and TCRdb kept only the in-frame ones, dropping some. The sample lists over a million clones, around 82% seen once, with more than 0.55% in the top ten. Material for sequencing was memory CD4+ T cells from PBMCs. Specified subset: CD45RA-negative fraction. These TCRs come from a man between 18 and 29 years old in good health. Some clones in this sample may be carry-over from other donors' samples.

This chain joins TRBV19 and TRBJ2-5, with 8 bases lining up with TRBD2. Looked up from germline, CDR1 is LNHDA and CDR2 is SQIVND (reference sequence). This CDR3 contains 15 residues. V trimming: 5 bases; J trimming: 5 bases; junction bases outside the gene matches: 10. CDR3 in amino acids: CASSFREGLGETQYF. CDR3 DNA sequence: TGTGCCAGTAGTTTCCGGGAGGGCCTGGGGGAGACCCAGTACTTC.

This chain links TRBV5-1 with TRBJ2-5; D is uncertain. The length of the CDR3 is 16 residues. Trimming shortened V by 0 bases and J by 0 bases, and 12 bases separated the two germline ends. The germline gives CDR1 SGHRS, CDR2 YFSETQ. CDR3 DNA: TGCGCCAGCAGCTTGGCCTCAAACTTGTACCAAGAGACCCAGTACTTC. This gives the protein CASSLASNLYQETQYF.

The CDR3 DNA reads TGTGCCTGGAGTGCGGGGGCCCATTACGAGCAGTACTTC. This sequence encodes CAWSAGAHYEQYF. The chain links TRBV30 to TRBJ2-7, with D possibly called TRBD1 or TRBD2 (6 bases each). V was trimmed by 1 base and J by 4 bases, leaving 11 bases between them. The CDR3 consists of 13 residues. Germline CDR1 reads GTSNPN; CDR2 reads SVGIG (reference sequence). Using reference TRBV30 and TRBJ2-7 for the parts outside the CDR3, the full variable domain is SQTIHQWPATLVQPVGSPLSLECTVEGTSNPNLYWYRQAAGRGLQLLFYSVGIGQISSEVPQNLSASRPQDRQFILSSKKLLLSDSGFYLCAWSAGAHYEQYFGPGTRLTVT.

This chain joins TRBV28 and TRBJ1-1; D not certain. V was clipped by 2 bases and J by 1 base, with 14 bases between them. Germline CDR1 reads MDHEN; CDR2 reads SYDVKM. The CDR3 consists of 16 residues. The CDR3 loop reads CASSLKTPSGNTEAFF. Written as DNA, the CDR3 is TGTGCCAGCAGTTTAAAAACCCCCAGCGGGAACACTGAAGCTTTCTTT.